The 32 T cell receptor beta chains below all came from one sample that was sequenced in a study of blood T cell repertoires in COVID-19. Repertoires were generated with immunoSEQ multiplex PCR, while TCRdb's copy carries only in-frame clones and drops some. The sample shows tens of thousands of clones, roughly 73% of them seen only once. The specimen sequenced was peripheral blood. The receptors derive from a human donor in a cohort sampled during active COVID-19.

The V and J genes are TRBV28 and TRBJ1-2, with D possibly being TRBD1 (5 bases). Germline CDR1 MDHEN, CDR2 SYDVKM. This CDR3 region has 17 residues. V was shortened by 5 bases and J by 1 base, with 20 bases between the two germline ends. This CDR3 is CASSPYPADQGNYGYTF. DNA of the CDR3: TGTGCCAGCAGTCCCTATCCGGCTGACCAGGGTAACTATGGCTACACCTTC.

The V and J genes are TRBV28 and TRBJ2-7; 11 bases agree with TRBD2. After removal of 3 bases from V and 2 bases from J, the junction contained 6 bases not matched to a gene. CDR1 and CDR2 from the germline V gene are MDHEN and SYDVKM. This CDR3 contains 16 residues. CDR3 in amino acids: CASSFPSSGGPYEQYF. The CDR3 region has the DNA TGTGCCAGCAGTTTTCCGTCTAGCGGGGGGCCCTACGAGCAGTACTTC.

This clone was counted only a few times. The chain employs TRBV11-2 and TRBJ1-6; D possibly corresponds to TRBD1 (5 bases). V shed 5 bases and J shed 8 bases, with 10 bases lying between them. Germline assignment: CDR1 SGHAT and CDR2 FQNNGV. The CDR3 extends over 13 amino acids. The CDR3 nucleotides read TGTGCCAGCAGCCTGGGGCCGGATTCACCCCTCCACTTT. Amino acids: CASSLGPDSPLHF. The full variable domain, completed using reference TRBV11-2 and TRBJ1-6, is EAGVAQSPRYKIIEKRQSVAFWCNPISGHATLYWYQQILGQGPKLLIQFQNNGVVDDSQLPKDRFSAERLKGVDSTLKIQPAKLEDSAVYLCASSLGPDSPLHFGNGTRLTVT.

This clone turned up a few times. This chain uses TRBV5-1 with TRBJ2-1; a possible D gene is TRBD2 (5 bases). Germline assignment: CDR1 SGHRS and CDR2 YFSETQ. V was pared by 2 bases and J by 7 bases, with 7 bases between. CDR3 length: 12 amino acids. The CDR3 here is CASSFSGNEQFF. In DNA form, the CDR3 reads TGCGCCAGCAGCTTCTCGGGGAATGAGCAGTTCTTC.

The gene calls are TRBV5-4 and TRBJ1-6; 7 positions match TRBD1. Germline CDR1 reads SGHNT; CDR2 reads YYREEE (reference sequence). The trim removed 1 base at V and 7 bases at J, leaving 5 bases unmatched. CDR3 length: 15 amino acids. The CDR3 nucleotides are TGTGCCAGCAGCTTGTTCGGGACAGAAAATTCACCCCTCCACTTT. As protein: CASSLFGTENSPLHF.

V usage is TRBV30 and J usage is TRBJ1-1, with D perhaps matching TRBD1 (5 bases). V lost 3 bases and J 11 bases, leaving 16 bases between the germline ends. Germline V lookup: CDR1 GTSNPN, CDR2 SVGIG (reference sequence). CDR3 length: 12 residues. In DNA, the CDR3 is TGTGCCTGGAGCAAGGGGAGTGGAGGGGCTTTCTTT. Translation: CAWSKGSGGAFF.

This chain connects TRBV5-1 to TRBJ1-1; 7 bases are a match to TRBD1. The germline CDR1 and CDR2 sequences are SGHRS and YFSETQ. The length of the CDR3 is 16 residues. Trimming at V came to 0 bases and at J to 5 bases, leaving 10 bases not matched to a gene. Here the CDR3 reads CASSLGAGTDKTEAFF. The CDR3 DNA reads as TGCGCCAGCAGCTTGGGGGCCGGGACAGACAAAACTGAAGCTTTCTTT.

This chain connects TRBV15 to TRBJ1-6, with no clear D. Trimming took off 5 bases at V and 9 bases at J, with 17 bases between the two ends. The CDR3 length is 15 residues. Per the germline V gene, CDR1 is LNHNV and CDR2 is YYDKDF (reference sequence). Here the CDR3 DNA reads TGTGCCACCAGCTCCCGTGAAGGCCGGGGTTCACCCCTCCACTTT. Translation gives CATSSREGRGSPLHF.

This clone was observed a single time. The chain employs TRBV5-1 and TRBJ2-1, with 8 bases fitting TRBD2. With 7 bases clipped from V and 7 bases from J, the junction kept 7 bases outside the gene matches. This CDR3 has 13 amino acids. Per germline, CDR1 SGHRS and CDR2 YFSETQ. The CDR3 nucleotides are TGCGCCAGCTCGGGGGGGCCCTCGAATGAGCAGTTCTTC. This translates into CASSGGPSNEQFF.

The V gene is TRBV10-3, the J gene TRBJ2-1; TRBD2 matches at 10 bases. The germline CDR1 and CDR2 sequences are ENHRY and SYGVKD. CDR3 length: 15 residues. J was trimmed by 7 bases and V by 5 bases; bases with no gene match: 8. The CDR3 sequence: CAISRPSGGRNEQFF. For the CDR3, the DNA is TGTGCCATCAGTCGTCCTAGCGGGGGTCGGAATGAGCAGTTCTTC.

The V gene is TRBV7-2, the J gene TRBJ2-3, with 10 nucleotides matching TRBD1. CDR1 and CDR2 from the germline V gene are SGHTA and FQGNSA. There are 16 residues in the CDR3. V dropped 5 bases and J dropped 2; count of bases not matched to a gene: 7. The CDR3 reads CASSQGQGVFTDTQYF. In DNA form, the CDR3 reads TGTGCCAGCAGCCAAGGACAGGGGGTGTTCACAGATACGCAGTATTTT.

There are a few counts of this clone. The chain uses TRBV2 and TRBJ1-6; 7 bases match TRBD1. J was trimmed by 7 bases and V by 7 bases; bases with no gene match: 4. Germline V lookup: CDR1 SNHLY, CDR2 FYNNEI. There are 13 residues in the CDR3. The DNA of the CDR3 is TGTGCCAGCACGGGACAGAAGAATTCACCCCTCCACTTT. It yields the protein CASTGQKNSPLHF.

The V and J genes are TRBV12-5 and TRBJ1-5; no reliable D call. The CDR3 is 14 residues long. Germline lookup yields CDR1 LGHNT and CDR2 FRNRAP. Trimming shortened V by 5 bases and J by 0 bases, and 8 bases separated the two germline ends. CDR3 nucleotide sequence: TGTGCTAGTGGTCTTCAGAATAGCAATCAGCCCCAGCATTTT. This sequence encodes CASGLQNSNQPQHF. The variable domain in full, with the rest retrieved from reference TRBV12-5 and TRBJ1-5, is DARVTQTPRHKVTEMGQEVTMRCQPILGHNTVFWYRQTMMQGLELLAYFRNRAPLDDSGMPKDRFSAEMPDATLATLKIQPSEPRDSAVYFCASGLQNSNQPQHFGDGTRLSIL.

The chain carries TRBV4-1 and TRBJ2-3, with D tentatively TRBD2 (6 bases). The V end lost 4 bases, the J end lost 3 bases, and 20 bases lay between the germline ends. Germline V lookup: CDR1 MGHRA, CDR2 YSYEKL. This CDR3 spans 17 amino acids. CDR3 DNA sequence: TGCGCCAGCAGCCCCATAGGGAGGTTTCGGGGTACAGATACGCAGTATTTT. Its translation is CASSPIGRFRGTDTQYF.

This chain connects TRBV12-3 or TRBV12-4 to TRBJ2-5; 7 bases align to TRBD2. This CDR3 is built from 13 residues. The trim removed 5 bases at V and 4 bases at J, leaving 4 bases unmatched. The CDR3 here is CASSASGGETQYF. CDR3 coding DNA: TGTGCCAGCAGTGCCTCGGGGGGAGAGACCCAGTACTTC.

The V call is TRBV9, the J call TRBJ2-7; D is ambiguous. The CDR3 contains 15 residues. Germline V gives CDR1 SGDLS, CDR2 YYNGEE. V was clipped by 0 bases and J by 2 bases, with 12 bases between them. This CDR3 is CASSVGVSVPYEQYF. CDR3 in DNA: TGTGCCAGCAGCGTAGGTGTTTCGGTCCCCTACGAGCAGTACTTC.

The J gene is TRBJ2-7, the V gene TRBV28, with D tentatively TRBD2 (5 bases). Germline V gene sequence: CDR1 MDHEN, CDR2 SYDVKM. V lost 2 bases to trimming and J lost 3 bases, with 14 bases between them. CDR3 size: 15 residues. The CDR3 sequence is CASSLKRTVGYEQYF. As DNA, the CDR3 is TGTGCCAGCAGTTTAAAGCGGACCGTGGGCTACGAGCAGTACTTC.

The rearrangement links TRBV9 to TRBJ2-7; TRBD1 matches 11 bases. CDR1 and CDR2 (germline): SGDLS, YYNGEE. Unmatched junction bases numbered 10, after V lost 4 bases and J lost 7 bases. The CDR3 covers 15 residues. CDR3 bases: TGTGCCAGCAGCCCTTCAGGGACAGGGGGGTTTGAGCAGTACTTC. Protein sequence: CASSPSGTGGFEQYF.

V is TRBV28 and J is TRBJ2-2; D might be TRBD1 (6 bases). CDR1 and CDR2 from the germline V gene are MDHEN and SYDVKM. This CDR3 has 15 residues. Deletions cut 8 bases from V and 5 bases from J, with 18 bases between. CDR3 nucleotide sequence: TGTGCCAGCTCTACGGGCAGGGGTGGAACCGGGGAGCTGTTTTTT. Residues: CASSTGRGGTGELFF. The variable domain in full, completed from reference TRBV28 and TRBJ2-2, reads DVKVTQSSRYLVKRTGEKVFLECVQDMDHENMFWYRQDPGLGLRLIYFSYDVKMKEKGDIPEGYSVSREKKERFSLILESASTNQTSMYLCASSTGRGGTGELFFGEGSRLTVL.

The chain links TRBV7-9 to TRBJ1-3; D gene unclear. Germline-derived CDR1 and CDR2 are SEHNR and FQNEAQ (reference sequence). The V end was cut by 5 bases, the J end by 1 base, with 3 bases between. This CDR3 is built from 12 residues. The CDR3: CASSPSGNTIYF. The CDR3 DNA reads as TGTGCCAGCAGCCCGTCTGGAAACACCATATATTTT.

A few counts support this clone. The genes are TRBV9 and TRBJ1-1; 7 bases match TRBD1. The CDR3 covers 15 residues. Per germline, CDR1 SGDLS and CDR2 YYNGEE. The ends lost 4 bases at V and 1 base at J; junction bases unmatched: 7. In DNA form, the CDR3 reads TGTGCCAGCAGCCCCCAGGGACAGCAGAACACTGAAGCTTTCTTT. Its translation: CASSPQGQQNTEAFF. Together with reference TRBV9 and TRBJ1-1, the CDR3 gives the full variable domain: DSGVTQTPKHLITATGQRVTLRCSPRSGDLSVYWYQQSLDQGLQFLIQYYNGEERAKGNILERFSAQQFPDLHSELNLSSLELGDSALYFCASSPQGQQNTEAFFGQGTRLTVV.

A single count supports this clone. The chain is built from TRBV4-1 and TRBJ2-3, with 8 bases that match TRBD2. The junction had 8 bases not matched to a gene; V was cut back by 4 bases and J by 5 bases. The CDR3 length is 15 residues. Germline values: CDR1 MGHRA, CDR2 YSYEKL. The CDR3 region is CASSPRTAGGDTQYF. CDR3 nucleotides: TGCGCCAGCAGCCCCCGGACGGCGGGGGGAGATACGCAGTATTTT.

The chain is built from TRBV2 and TRBJ1-4, with 8 bases lining up with TRBD1. The germline gives CDR1 SNHLY, CDR2 FYNNEI. V dropped 4 bases and J dropped 3; count of bases not matched to a gene: 1. CDR3 length: 14 residues. Here the CDR3 reads CASSGTGSNEKLFF. The CDR3 DNA reads as TGTGCCAGCAGTGGGACAGGGTCTAATGAAAAACTGTTTTTT.

V usage is TRBV29-1 and J usage is TRBJ2-1; D not resolved. CDR3 length equals 13 residues. V was shortened by 1 base and J by 10 bases, with 14 bases between the two germline ends. Germline V gene data show CDR1 as SQVTM and CDR2 as ANQGSEA. CDR3 residues: CSVEGAPRREQFF. The CDR3, as DNA: TGCAGCGTTGAAGGGGCCCCCCGCAGGGAGCAGTTCTTC.

CDR3 coding DNA: TGTGCCAGCAGTTACGCCGCAGGGGTCACCGGGGAGCTGTTTTTT. It translates to CASSYAAGVTGELFF. The gene calls are TRBV6-5 and TRBJ2-2; a possible D gene is TRBD1 (6 bases). V was cut by 2 bases and J by 4 bases, with 11 bases left in between. The length of the CDR3 is 15 residues. Germline lookup yields CDR1 MNHEY and CDR2 SVGAGI.

V is TRBV7-9 and J is TRBJ2-7, with 9 bases matching TRBD1. The CDR3 totals 15 residues. The J segment lost 7 bases and the V segment lost 4 bases, leaving 11 bases of the junction unmatched. CDR1 SEHNR and CDR2 FQNEAQ come from the germline V gene (reference sequence). The CDR3 region is CASSSIQGAAREQYF. DNA for the CDR3: TGTGCCAGCAGCTCGATACAGGGGGCGGCCCGAGAGCAGTACTTC.

This sequence joins TRBV3-1 (or the pseudogene TRBV3-2) and TRBJ2-5; TRBD2 matches at 8 bases. The CDR3 length is 15 residues. Germline-derived CDR1 and CDR2 are LGHDT and YNNKEL (reference sequence). Germline trimming cut 0 bases from V and 2 bases from J; bases unmatched to any gene: 2. CDR3 sequence reads: CASSQDRGGQETQYF. In nucleotides, the CDR3 is TGTGCCAGCAGCCAAGATCGCGGGGGGCAAGAGACCCAGTACTTC.

The V call is TRBV7-2, the J call TRBJ2-7, with TRBD2 matching over 12 bases. Per the germline V gene, CDR1 is SGHTA and CDR2 is FQGNSA. This CDR3 is built from 18 residues. J gave up 1 base and V 0 bases, and 7 bases lay outside the gene matches. CDR3 residues: CASSLAPSSGGESYEQYF. CDR3 DNA: TGTGCCAGCAGCTTAGCCCCTTCTAGCGGGGGGGAGTCCTACGAGCAGTACTTC.

The chain links TRBV9 to TRBJ2-1, with TRBD2 matching 8 bases. Germline V CDR1 and CDR2: SGDLS, YYNGEE. Trimming removed 4 bases from V and 6 bases from J; junction bases left unmatched: 12. The CDR3 loop spans 16 amino acids. The CDR3 reads CASSPRAGGLVNEQFF. Here the CDR3 DNA reads TGTGCCAGCAGCCCGAGGGCGGGGGGACTAGTCAATGAGCAGTTCTTC.

The chain employs TRBV19 and TRBJ1-6, with a tentative D call TRBD1 (6 bases). The V end lost 3 bases, the J end lost 10 bases, and 16 bases lay between the germline ends. CDR1 LNHDA and CDR2 SQIVND come from the germline V gene (reference sequence). CDR3 size: 15 residues. The CDR3 reads CASSILTGGGSPLHF. CDR3 nucleotides: TGTGCCAGTAGTATTCTGACAGGAGGTGGGTCACCCCTCCACTTT.

The rearrangement uses TRBV5-1 and TRBJ2-7, with TRBD2 matching 12 bases. J lost 3 bases, V lost 0 bases, and 4 bases had no gene match. Germline V gives CDR1 SGHRS, CDR2 YFSETQ. The CDR3 length is 16 residues. The CDR3 is CASSLGLAGAYYEQYF. CDR3 DNA sequence: TGCGCCAGCAGCTTGGGACTAGCGGGGGCCTACTACGAGCAGTACTTC.

The rearrangement uses TRBV4-3 and TRBJ2-2, with 9 bases identical to TRBD2. Germline CDR1 reads LGHNA; CDR2 reads YSLEER. CDR3 length: 18 amino acids. Trimming at V came to 0 bases and at J to 2 bases, leaving 7 bases not matched to a gene. The CDR3 DNA sequence: TGCGCCAGCAGCCAAGAAGTTCTAGCGGGGATTAACACCGGGGAGCTGTTTTTT. Residues: CASSQEVLAGINTGELFF.